The 5 T cell receptor beta chains below come from one sample, sequenced in a study of blood T cell repertoires in COVID-19. Sequencing used immunoSEQ multiplex PCR; TCRdb keeps in-frame clones, though not all of them. The sample contains approximately 290,000 clones, approximately 90% of which appear only once. Sequencing was carried out using peripheral blood. All receptors derive from a man aged 30 to 39 with acute or convalescent COVID-19.

This chain links TRBV28 with TRBJ1-1; D is undetermined. Per the germline V gene, CDR1 is MDHEN and CDR2 is SYDVKM. This CDR3 has 13 amino acids. V was trimmed by 1 base and J by 4 bases, leaving 7 bases between them. The CDR3: CASSLYLATEAFF. In DNA form, the CDR3 reads TGTGCCAGCAGTTTATATTTGGCCACTGAAGCTTTCTTT.

In the case of this clone: The same CDR3 also results from other DNA sequences found in this sample. V gene TRBV11-3 combines with J gene TRBJ1-3; unclear D gene. CDR1 SGHNT and CDR2 YENEEA come from the germline V gene. The length of the CDR3 is 12 residues. Between the trimmed V and J ends, which lost 5 bases and 0 bases, there was a span of 2 bases. This CDR3 is CASSLSGNTIYF. CDR3 in DNA: TGTGCCAGCAGCCTCTCTGGAAACACCATATATTTT.

The J gene is TRBJ2-1, the V gene TRBV5-6; 9 bases are a match to TRBD1. V was pared by 6 bases and J by 0 bases, with 7 bases of the junction left unmatched. Germline V gene lookup returns CDR1 SGHDT and CDR2 YYEEEE. The length of the CDR3 is 16 residues. The CDR3 DNA reads as TGTGCCAGCAATGGACAGGGGTCTCTCTCCTACAATGAGCAGTTCTTC. Its protein is CASNGQGSLSYNEQFF.

CDR3 DNA: TGCGCCAGCAGCTTTGGGCCCTCCTACAATGAGCAGTTCTTC. Residues: CASSFGPSYNEQFF. This rearrangement joins TRBV5-1 to TRBJ2-1; no clear D gene. CDR1 SGHRS and CDR2 YFSETQ come from the germline V gene. The CDR3 extends over 14 amino acids. Trimming stripped 2 bases from V and 0 bases from J, with 6 bases between.

The CDR3 here is CASSQEGLPGGRTDTQYF. The CDR3 coding sequence is TGCGCCAGCAGCCAAGAAGGCTTACCCGGGGGGCGCACAGATACGCAGTATTTT. The V and J genes are TRBV4-1 and TRBJ2-3, with a tentative D call TRBD2 (7 bases). The CDR3 is 18 amino acids. V was trimmed by 0 bases and J by 1 base, leaving 17 bases between them. CDR1 is MGHRA and CDR2 is YSYEKL in the germline V gene.